This T cell receptor beta chain was sequenced in a study of T cell repertoires in cytomegalovirus infection (dated by TCRdb to 2018 to 2020). General notes on the study: Recently identified HLA-C-restricted CMV epitopes, whose presentation resists viral immunomodulation, were targeted by peptide stimulations together with well-studied HLA-B-restricted epitopes. Because public TCR beta signatures pointed to carriage of CMV infection together with the matching HLA type, the HLA type of each donor mattered for the analysis. Here is what the overall study found, with its caveats: Carriers of CMV infection plus the relevant HLA type were discriminated by the cumulative frequency of public TCR beta family members in the study cohort and in an independent approximately 340-donor cohort. In the ex vivo response, HLA-C-restricted CMV-specific TCR beta clonotypes were dominant, and in two of eight donors the single most frequent clonotype came from this HLA-C-restricted group.

In the paper's terms, the treatment or condition label means: in vitro stimulation with specific CMV peptide epitopes to enrich CMV-specific T cells. Regarding this clonotype: Its binding antigen is unknown. Base-call qualities are not available, and no considerably larger clone is one nucleotide away.

The CDR3 contains 16 residues, cysteine and phenylalanine counted. Solely the CDR3 DNA is kept, with 48 bases framed from the first base. At the junction V is shortened by 6 bases and J by 4 bases; bases outside the gene matches: 11. Taken from the germline V gene, the CDR1 and CDR2 loops are SNHLY and FYNNEI. This sample was sequenced with an Illumina HiSeq 1500. TCRdb reprocessed the public reads (quality trimming at Q25 with fastp, clone calling with MiXCR) and kept in-frame beta chains. Each entry is one CDR3 protein sequence, shown with its most common DNA and genes. Counted in this sample were 600,000 to 700,000 distinct CDR3 sequences; around 35% of them appeared once. 15% to 20% of the sample rests with the top ten.

This clonotype was obtained from a human donor in good health (CMV status not recorded). Some clones in this sample may be carry-over from other donors' samples. The rearrangement joined TRBV2 to TRBJ2-3, with TRBD2 matching 9 junction bases. Sequenced here: cultured PBMCs, sampled from culture after CMV antigen stimulation. This receptor carries the CDR3 CASRPGPGLAPDTQYF. The DNA sequence is given as TGTGCCAGCAGACCCGGCCCGGGACTAGCCCCAGATACGCAGTATTTT.